The 26 T cell receptor beta chains in this list originate from one sample, sequenced in a study of T cells in tuberculosis. The data were produced by immunoSEQ multiplex PCR, yet TCRdb's version contains in-frame clones alone and is incomplete. The sample lists tens of thousands of clones, 95% occurring once. Sequencing was performed on PBMCs. Source of these receptors: a donor aged 10-29 years with latent tuberculosis or without tuberculosis infection.

This clone was seen a few times. This chain joins TRBV6-1 and TRBJ1-3; D gene unclear. The V gene's germline CDR1 is MNHNS and CDR2 SASEGT. The germline V and J ends were trimmed by 1 base and 4 bases, with 5 bases remaining between them. The CDR3 is 13 amino acids. As DNA, the CDR3 is TGTGCCAGCAGTGAAGTCCGGGGAAACACCATATATTTT. Encoded protein: CASSEVRGNTIYF.

The CDR3 sequence: CASSPLGTANTEAFF. In nucleotides, the CDR3 is TGTGCCAGCAGCCCTTTAGGGACAGCGAACACTGAAGCTTTCTTT. The chain links TRBV11-2 to TRBJ1-1; 7 bases align to TRBD1. CDR1 and CDR2 from the germline V gene are SGHAT and FQNNGV. There are 15 residues in the CDR3. Trimming at V came to 5 bases and at J to 1 base, leaving 7 bases not matched to a gene.

This clone was counted once. The V and J genes are TRBV27 and TRBJ2-5; possibly TRBD2 for D (6 bases). CDR1 and CDR2 (germline): MNHEY, SMNVEV (reference sequence). This CDR3 region has 15 residues. Trimming removed 4 bases from V and 3 bases from J, with 15 bases in between. The CDR3 protein is CASSSGGLREETQYF. The CDR3 DNA reads as TGTGCCAGCAGTTCCGGGGGATTAAGGGAAGAGACCCAGTACTTC.

The table lists this clone with a count of one. The V and J genes are TRBV4-1 and TRBJ2-1; 10 bases line up with TRBD1. V shed 3 bases, J shed 6 bases, and the junction held 5 bases outside the gene matches. CDR1 and CDR2 from the germline V gene are MGHRA and YSYEKL. This CDR3 has 15 amino acids. CDR3 coding DNA: TGCGCCAGCAGCCACCCCCGGACAGGGGGCAATGAGCAGTTCTTC. It is translated as CASSHPRTGGNEQFF.

The rearrangement joins TRBV5-1 to TRBJ2-7, with D possibly being TRBD2 (5 bases). The CDR3 has 16 amino acids. V was pared by 6 bases and J by 5 bases, with 24 bases between. Germline V gene data show CDR1 as SGHRS and CDR2 as YFSETQ. The CDR3 sequence: CASIACPGSKKHEQYF. The CDR3 nucleotides are TGCGCCAGCATCGCCTGTCCGGGGTCTAAAAAACACGAGCAGTACTTC.

The rearrangement links TRBV4-1 to TRBJ1-6; D is possibly TRBD1 (6 bases). Trimming pared 0 bases from V and 10 bases from J, leaving 19 bases between. The CDR3 spans 17 residues. Germline V lookup: CDR1 MGHRA, CDR2 YSYEKL. The CDR3 DNA reads TGCGCCAGCAGCCAAGAAGGGCAGGGGCGCCCCGGGTCACCCCTCCACTTT. Translating it yields CASSQEGQGRPGSPLHF.

This rearrangement joins TRBV7-8 to TRBJ1-2; 8 bases line up with TRBD1. The germline V gene has CDR1 SGHVS and CDR2 FQNEAQ. There are 14 residues in the CDR3. The junction had 9 bases not matched to a gene; V was cut back by 5 bases and J by 7 bases. The CDR3 sequence is CASSGRQGAFGYTF. Written as DNA, the CDR3 is TGTGCCAGCAGCGGGAGGCAGGGGGCGTTTGGCTACACCTTC.

The gene calls are TRBV4-1 and TRBJ1-1; 9 nucleotides line up with TRBD1. The germline V gene encodes CDR1 MGHRA and CDR2 YSYEKL. CDR3 length: 17 amino acids. Losses at the gene ends were 3 bases for V and 5 bases for J; bases not matched to a gene: 13. The CDR3 bases are TGCGCCAGCAGCCAGATGTGGGGGGGGACAGGGAGGACTGAAGCTTTCTTT. Translated: CASSQMWGGTGRTEAFF.

The CDR3 here is CASRTSGGQNEQYF. CDR3 nucleotide sequence: TGTGCCAGCAGGACTAGCGGGGGGCAGAACGAGCAGTACTTC. The chain has TRBV6-5 and TRBJ2-7; 13 nucleotides agree with TRBD2. V lost 6 bases to trimming and J lost 5 bases; unmatched junction nucleotides: 4. Per the germline V gene, CDR1 is MNHEY and CDR2 is SVGAGI. The CDR3 loop spans 14 amino acids.

CDR3 DNA: TGTGCCAGCAGTGACGCAGGGGAAAACATTCAGTACTTC. Protein: CASSDAGENIQYF. The chain carries TRBV2 and TRBJ2-4; tentatively, D is TRBD1 (6 bases). Trimming removed 3 bases at V and 5 bases at J, with 8 bases between. This CDR3 is built from 13 residues. The V gene's germline CDR1 is SNHLY and CDR2 FYNNEI.

This clone was seen only once. The chain uses TRBV4-1 and TRBJ2-3, with 8 bases aligning to TRBD2. The CDR3 totals 14 residues. The V gene end was trimmed by 1 base and the J gene end by 14 bases; junction bases not matched to a gene: 11. Looked up from germline, CDR1 is MGHRA and CDR2 is YSYEKL. Here the CDR3 reads CASSQGVERGSGYF. In DNA, the CDR3 is TGCGCCAGCAGCCAAGGAGTGGAGCGGGGGTCGGGGTATTTT.

V is TRBV30 and J is TRBJ2-2; 9 nucleotides agree with TRBD2. Unmatched junction bases numbered 0, after V lost 3 bases and J lost 1 base. Germline V lookup: CDR1 GTSNPN, CDR2 SVGIG (reference sequence). This CDR3 is 14 amino acids long. This CDR3 is CAWRTSGNTGELFF. Here the CDR3 DNA reads TGTGCCTGGAGGACTAGCGGGAACACCGGGGAGCTGTTTTTT. The full variable domain, with the rest looked up from reference TRBV30 and TRBJ2-2, is SQTIHQWPATLVQPVGSPLSLECTVEGTSNPNLYWYRQAAGRGLQLLFYSVGIGQISSEVPQNLSASRPQDRQFILSSKKLLLSDSGFYLCAWRTSGNTGELFFGEGSRLTVL.

The CDR3 nucleotides are TGTGCCAGCTCACCACCTAGGACTAGCGGGGAGGAAGATACGCAGTATTTT. It translates to CASSPPRTSGEEDTQYF. The rearrangement joins TRBV18 to TRBJ2-3, with 12 bases aligning to TRBD2. Germline CDR1 is KGHSH and CDR2 is LQKENI. J lost 5 bases, V lost 0 bases, and 6 bases had no gene match. The CDR3 is made up of 17 amino acids.

The chain links TRBV7-9 to TRBJ2-5, with D uncertain. CDR3 length: 13 amino acids. V lost 5 bases and J 1 base, leaving 8 bases between the germline ends. Germline CDR1 reads SEHNR; CDR2 reads FQNEAQ (reference sequence). The CDR3 nucleotides are TGTGCCAGCAGCCCTCCTAGCCAAGAGACCCAGTACTTC. This encodes CASSPPSQETQYF.

The CDR3 here is CASSDGQGATKDEKLFF. CDR3 coding DNA: TGTGCCAGCAGTGACGGGCAGGGGGCCACCAAAGATGAAAAACTGTTTTTT. J is TRBJ1-4 and V is TRBV6-1, with TRBD1 matching 8 bases. The length of the CDR3 is 17 residues. Germline trimming cut 3 bases from V and 6 bases from J; bases unmatched to any gene: 12. Germline values: CDR1 MNHNS, CDR2 SASEGT.

The genes are TRBV27 and TRBJ2-3; 9 bases agree with TRBD2. Trimming cost V 4 bases and J 1 base; bases outside gene matches: 9. This CDR3 comprises 17 residues. CDR1 is MNHEY, CDR2 SMNVEV, per germline (reference sequence). The DNA for the CDR3 is TGTGCCAGCAGTTCCGGCGGGGGGGCCGTAGGCACAGATACGCAGTATTTT. It translates to CASSSGGGAVGTDTQYF.

The rearrangement joins TRBV29-1 to TRBJ2-3, with 8 bases that match TRBD1. V trimming: 8 bases; J trimming: 0 bases; junction bases outside the gene matches: 4. The CDR3 has 13 residues. From germline, CDR1 is SQVTM and CDR2 ANQGSEA. The chain's CDR3 is CSSRGRSTDTQYF. The CDR3 nucleotides read TGCAGCTCCAGGGGGCGAAGCACAGATACGCAGTATTTT.

This chain links TRBV6-6 with TRBJ1-1; TRBD1 matches at 7 bases. Germline trimming cut 5 bases from V and 1 base from J; bases unmatched to any gene: 7. The germline gives CDR1 MNHNY, CDR2 SVGAGI (reference sequence). CDR3 length: 15 residues. CDR3 in amino acids: CASSANRGWNTEAFF. CDR3 sequence (DNA): TGTGCCAGCAGTGCAAACAGGGGTTGGAACACTGAAGCTTTCTTT.

This clone has a single count. This chain joins TRBV30 and TRBJ2-1; maybe TRBD1 (5 bases). This CDR3 has 17 residues. Germline assignment: CDR1 GTSNPN and CDR2 SVGIG (reference sequence). V gave up 0 bases and J gave up 0 bases, with 15 bases separating them. DNA of the CDR3: TGTGCCTGGAGTGTACGGGTGGGAACAGGCTCCTACAATGAGCAGTTCTTC. Its protein product is CAWSVRVGTGSYNEQFF.

The chain is built from TRBV30 and TRBJ1-1; a possible D gene is TRBD1 (5 bases). Germline CDR1 GTSNPN, CDR2 SVGIG (reference sequence). V lost 4 bases and J 10 bases, leaving 13 bases between the germline ends. The CDR3 extends over 11 amino acids. The DNA of the CDR3 is TGTGCCTGGACAGGGATGAGCTCAGCTTTCTTT. Translated, it gives CAWTGMSSAFF. Complete variable domain (other parts from reference TRBV30 and TRBJ1-1): SQTIHQWPATLVQPVGSPLSLECTVEGTSNPNLYWYRQAAGRGLQLLFYSVGIGQISSEVPQNLSASRPQDRQFILSSKKLLLSDSGFYLCAWTGMSSAFFGQGTRLTVV.

V gene TRBV6-1 combines with J gene TRBJ1-1, with 8 bases that match TRBD1. The CDR3 is made up of 14 amino acids. Losses at the gene ends were 3 bases for V and 5 bases for J; bases not matched to a gene: 5. Germline CDR1 MNHNS, CDR2 SASEGT. CDR3 protein: CASSEERTGTEAFF. The CDR3 DNA follows: TGTGCCAGCAGTGAGGAGAGGACAGGGACTGAAGCTTTCTTT.

The rearrangement joins TRBV19 to TRBJ2-7; no clear D gene. Germline assignment: CDR1 LNHDA and CDR2 SQIVND (reference sequence). Trimming took 2 bases from V and 2 from J, leaving 7 bases between them. The CDR3 loop spans 13 amino acids. The CDR3 DNA reads as TGTGCCAGTAGTATAACGAGCCCCTACGAGCAGTACTTC. Protein sequence: CASSITSPYEQYF.

This CDR3 reads CAISAGGLGNTIYF. CDR3 DNA: TGTGCCATCAGTGCGGGAGGTCTGGGAAACACCATATATTTT. The rearrangement uses TRBV10-3 and TRBJ1-3; D is unclear. This CDR3 contains 14 residues. Germline lookup yields CDR1 ENHRY and CDR2 SYGVKD. Trimming left V 4 bases short and J 4 bases short, with 11 bases between.

V usage is TRBV21-1 and J usage is TRBJ1-5. TRBV21-1 is annotated as a pseudogene. The CDR3 extends over 16 amino acids. CDR3 amino acids: CASTRPAGGINQPQHF. CDR3 in DNA: TGTGCCAGCACCCGGCCTGCGGGGGGGATCAATCAGCCCCAGCATTTT.

As regards this clone: The identical CDR3 is also encoded by other nucleotide sequences in the sample. This chain links TRBV4-1 with TRBJ1-1; D ambiguous. Germline loops: CDR1 MGHRA, CDR2 YSYEKL. The CDR3 is 13 residues long. V was clipped by 1 base and J by 1 base, with 4 bases between them. The chain's CDR3 is CASSQGANTEAFF. In DNA form, the CDR3 reads TGCGCCAGCAGCCAAGGGGCGAACACTGAAGCTTTCTTT.

The V call is TRBV2, the J call TRBJ2-3; 10 positions match TRBD1. The CDR3 covers 15 residues. Per the germline V gene, CDR1 is SNHLY and CDR2 is FYNNEI. V shed 6 bases and J 1 base; nucleotides not matched to a gene: 4. The chain's CDR3 is CASRAGTGGTDTQYF. The DNA for the CDR3 is TGTGCCAGCAGGGCCGGGACAGGGGGCACAGATACGCAGTATTTT.